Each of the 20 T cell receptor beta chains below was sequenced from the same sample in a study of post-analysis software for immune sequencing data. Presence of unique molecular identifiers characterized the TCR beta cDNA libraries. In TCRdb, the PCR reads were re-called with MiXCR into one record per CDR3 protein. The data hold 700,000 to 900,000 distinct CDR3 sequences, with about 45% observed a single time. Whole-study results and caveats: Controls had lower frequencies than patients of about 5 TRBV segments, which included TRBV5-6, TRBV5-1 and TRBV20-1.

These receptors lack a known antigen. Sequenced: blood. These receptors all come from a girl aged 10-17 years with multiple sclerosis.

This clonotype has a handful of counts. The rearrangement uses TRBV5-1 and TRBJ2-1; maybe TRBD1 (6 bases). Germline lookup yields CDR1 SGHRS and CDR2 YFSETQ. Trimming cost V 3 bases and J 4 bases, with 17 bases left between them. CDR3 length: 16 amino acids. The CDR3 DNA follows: TGCGCCAGCAGCTGGGGGACAAAGGGGGAATACAATGAGCAGTTCTTC. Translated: CASSWGTKGEYNEQFF.

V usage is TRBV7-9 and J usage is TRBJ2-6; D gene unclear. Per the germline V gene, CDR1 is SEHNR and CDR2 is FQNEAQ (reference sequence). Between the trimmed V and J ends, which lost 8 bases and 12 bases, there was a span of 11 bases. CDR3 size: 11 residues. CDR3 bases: TGTGCCAGCTATAAACCGGGCGTCCTGACTTTC. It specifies CASYKPGVLTF.

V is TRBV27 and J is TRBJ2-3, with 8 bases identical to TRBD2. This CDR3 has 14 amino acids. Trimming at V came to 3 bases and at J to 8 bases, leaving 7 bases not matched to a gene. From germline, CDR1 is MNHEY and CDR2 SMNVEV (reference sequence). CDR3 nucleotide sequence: TGTGCCAGCAGTTTTAGCGGGACGGCAGGTACGCAGTATTTT. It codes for CASSFSGTAGTQYF.

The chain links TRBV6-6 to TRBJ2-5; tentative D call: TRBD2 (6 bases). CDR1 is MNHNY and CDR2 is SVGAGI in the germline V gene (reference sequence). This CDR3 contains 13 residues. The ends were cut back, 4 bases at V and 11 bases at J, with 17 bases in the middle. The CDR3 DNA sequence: TGTGCCAGCAGTTCCCTAGCGTCGGAAGAGCAGTACTTC. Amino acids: CASSSLASEEQYF.

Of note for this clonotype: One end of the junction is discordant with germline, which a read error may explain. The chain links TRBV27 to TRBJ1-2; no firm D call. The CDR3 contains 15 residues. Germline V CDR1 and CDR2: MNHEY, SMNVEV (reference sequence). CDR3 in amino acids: CACSLRRIPNYGYTF. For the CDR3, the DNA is TGTGCCTGCAGTTTACGTCGGATCCCCAACTATGGCTACACCTTC.

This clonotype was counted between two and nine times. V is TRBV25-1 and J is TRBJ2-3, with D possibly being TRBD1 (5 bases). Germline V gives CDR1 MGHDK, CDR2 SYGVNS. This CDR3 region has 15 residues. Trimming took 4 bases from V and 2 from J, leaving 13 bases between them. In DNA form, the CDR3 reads TGTGCCAGCAGTGGAGGCAGGGTCCACACAGATACGCAGTATTTT. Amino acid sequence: CASSGGRVHTDTQYF.

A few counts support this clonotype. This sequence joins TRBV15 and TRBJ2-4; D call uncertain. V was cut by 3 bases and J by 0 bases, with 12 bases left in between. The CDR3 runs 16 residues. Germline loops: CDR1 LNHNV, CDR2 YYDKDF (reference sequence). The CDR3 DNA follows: TGTGCCACCAGCAGTCTGGGCCAGCCAGCCAAAAACATTCAGTACTTC. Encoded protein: CATSSLGQPAKNIQYF.

CDR3: CASSAQGVSGANVLTF. The CDR3 region has the DNA TGTGCCAGCAGCGCCCAGGGGGTCTCTGGGGCCAACGTCCTGACTTTC. This chain joins TRBV7-9 and TRBJ2-6; 7 bases map to TRBD1. The germline V gene has CDR1 SEHNR and CDR2 FQNEAQ (reference sequence). This CDR3 has 16 residues. Trimming cost V 5 bases and J 0 bases; bases outside gene matches: 4. Using reference TRBV7-9 and TRBJ2-6 for the parts outside the CDR3, the full variable domain is DTGVSQNPRHKITKRGQNVTFRCDPISEHNRLYWYRQTLGQGPEFLTYFQNEAQLEKSRLLSDRFSAERPKGSFSTLEIQRTEQGDSAMYLCASSAQGVSGANVLTFGAGSRLTVL.

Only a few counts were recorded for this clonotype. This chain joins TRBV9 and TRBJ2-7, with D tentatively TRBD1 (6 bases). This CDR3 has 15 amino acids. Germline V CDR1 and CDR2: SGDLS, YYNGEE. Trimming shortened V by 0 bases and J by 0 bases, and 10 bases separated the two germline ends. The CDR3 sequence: CASSVEGEDSYEQYF. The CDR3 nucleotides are TGTGCCAGCAGCGTAGAGGGGGAAGACTCCTACGAGCAGTACTTC.

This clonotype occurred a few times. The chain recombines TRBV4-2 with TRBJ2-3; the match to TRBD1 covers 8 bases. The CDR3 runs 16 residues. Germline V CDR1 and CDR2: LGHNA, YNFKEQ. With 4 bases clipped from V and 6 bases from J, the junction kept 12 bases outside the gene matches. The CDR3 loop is CASSPAWDRSRDTQYF. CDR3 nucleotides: TGTGCCAGCAGCCCCGCATGGGACAGGTCCAGGGATACGCAGTATTTT.

The CDR3 loop is CASRQTKYQETQYF. The CDR3 bases are TGTGCCAGCAGACAGACAAAGTACCAAGAGACCCAGTACTTC. The chain carries TRBV6-1 and TRBJ2-5, with unresolved D. Trimming took 6 bases from V and 0 from J, leaving 11 bases between them. Germline CDR1 and CDR2: MNHNS and SASEGT. The CDR3 loop spans 14 amino acids.

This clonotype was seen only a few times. CDR3: CSWGRELTDTQYF. The DNA of the CDR3 is TGCAGCTGGGGACGGGAACTCACAGATACGCAGTATTTT. The chain is built from TRBV29-1 and TRBJ2-3; perhaps D is TRBD1 or TRBD2 (5 bases each). Germline V gene sequence: CDR1 SQVTM, CDR2 ANQGSEA. V lost 8 bases and J 2 bases, leaving 14 bases between the germline ends. The CDR3 contains 13 residues.

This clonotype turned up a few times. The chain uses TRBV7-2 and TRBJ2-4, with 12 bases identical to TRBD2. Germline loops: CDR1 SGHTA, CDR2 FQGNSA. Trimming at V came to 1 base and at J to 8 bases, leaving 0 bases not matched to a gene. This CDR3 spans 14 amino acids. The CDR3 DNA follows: TGTGCCAGCAGCTTAGGACTAGCGGGAGACATTCAGTACTTC. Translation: CASSLGLAGDIQYF.

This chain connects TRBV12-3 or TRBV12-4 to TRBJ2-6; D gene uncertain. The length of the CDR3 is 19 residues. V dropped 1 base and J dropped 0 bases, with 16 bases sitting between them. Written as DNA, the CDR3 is TGTGCCAGCAGTTTAGTCGGTAAAGGGCTAACCTCTGGGGCCAACGTCCTGACTTTC. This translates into CASSLVGKGLTSGANVLTF.

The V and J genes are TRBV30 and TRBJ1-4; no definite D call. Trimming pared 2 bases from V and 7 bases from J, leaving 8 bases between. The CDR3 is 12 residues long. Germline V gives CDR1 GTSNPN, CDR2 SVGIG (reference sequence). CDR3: CAWSPGFEKLFF. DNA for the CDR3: TGTGCCTGGAGTCCGGGGTTTGAAAAACTGTTTTTT.

For the CDR3, the DNA is TGTGCCAGCAGTGAATCGTTGGGGGGAGCTTTCTTT. This sequence encodes CASSESLGGAFF. J is TRBJ1-1 and V is TRBV25-1; a possible D gene is TRBD1 (5 bases). There are 12 residues in the CDR3. Trimming removed 1 base from V and 10 bases from J, with 10 bases in between. CDR1 MGHDK and CDR2 SYGVNS come from the germline V gene.

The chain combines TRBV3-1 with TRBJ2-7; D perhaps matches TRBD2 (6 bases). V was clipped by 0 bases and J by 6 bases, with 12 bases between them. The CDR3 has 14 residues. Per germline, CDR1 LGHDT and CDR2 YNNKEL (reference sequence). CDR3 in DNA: TGTGCCAGCAGCCAAGATTTTCGGGGGTCCGAGCAGTACTTC. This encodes CASSQDFRGSEQYF.

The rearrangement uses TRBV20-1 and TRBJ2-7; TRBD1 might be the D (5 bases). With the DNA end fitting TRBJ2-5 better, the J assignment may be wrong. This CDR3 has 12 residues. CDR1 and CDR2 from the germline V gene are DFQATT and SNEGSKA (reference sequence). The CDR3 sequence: CSASGPPETQYF. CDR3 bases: TGCAGTGCTTCAGGGCCCCCAGAGACCCAGTACTTC.

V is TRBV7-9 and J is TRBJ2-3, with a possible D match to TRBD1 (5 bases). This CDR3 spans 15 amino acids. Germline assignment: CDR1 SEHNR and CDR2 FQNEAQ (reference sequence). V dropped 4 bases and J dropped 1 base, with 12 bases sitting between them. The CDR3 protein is CASSSAGSGTDTQYF. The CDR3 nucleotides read TGTGCCAGCAGCTCTGCAGGGTCGGGCACAGATACGCAGTATTTT.

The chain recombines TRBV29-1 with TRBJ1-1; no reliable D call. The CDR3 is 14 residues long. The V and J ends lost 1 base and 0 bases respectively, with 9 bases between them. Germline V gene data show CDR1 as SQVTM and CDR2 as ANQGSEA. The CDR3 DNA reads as TGCAGCGTTGAAGTGCGGGGAATGAACACTGAAGCTTTCTTT. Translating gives CSVEVRGMNTEAFF.